This T cell receptor (beta chain) was recorded in a study of patients and donors after allogeneic stem cell transplantation (dated by TCRdb to 2020 to 2021). The trim is 6 bases for V and 1 base for J, with a gap of 3 bases between the germline ends. As encoded in the germline V gene, CDR1 is SGHAT while CDR2 is FQNNGV. Including the terminal cysteine and phenylalanine, the CDR3 comprises 11 residues. Left in the record is the CDR3 DNA by itself, 33 bases read in frame from the first base. Library method: RT-PCR. Sequencing took place on a NextSeq 550. TCRdb reworked the public reads: Q25 trimming with fastp, MiXCR clone assembly, productive beta chains retained. Entries that share a CDR3 protein sequence are merged under the most common genes and DNA. The sample table records about 150,000 distinct CDR3 sequences; roughly two fifths of these occur just once. Around half of the sample rests with the top ten.

Concerning this clonotype: Its recognized antigen is unknown. Base qualities are not at hand, and no much larger clone is one base apart.

This TCR came from a human donor who was either an allogeneic HSCT recipient or a stem cell or donor lymphocyte infusion donor (not recorded which). It is not recorded whose cells these are; they may come from a transplant donor. The sample comprised blood, either unsorted or a sorted T cell fraction (not recorded which). The chain joins TRBV11-2 to TRBJ1-1; the D gene is unclear. The CDR3 amino acid sequence is: CASRWNTEAFF. The nucleotide sequence reads as follows: TGTGCCAGCAGGTGGAACACTGAAGCTTTCTTT. The entire variable domain, with the stretches around the CDR3 drawn from the reference TRBV11-2 and TRBJ1-1 proteins, is EAGVAQSPRYKIIEKRQSVAFWCNPISGHATLYWYQQILGQGPKLLIQFQNNGVVDDSQLPKDRFSAERLKGVDSTLKIQPAKLEDSAVYLCASRWNTEAFFGQGTRLTVV.